One sample yielded the 3 T cell receptor beta chains listed below, sequenced in a study of CD8 T cells in ankylosing spondylitis. TCRdb analysed the 5' RACE reads with MiXCR anew, one entry per CDR3 protein. The sample lists 340,000 or so distinct CDR3 sequences, approximately 15% occurring once. Source material: blood, either unsorted or a sorted T cell fraction (not recorded which). These receptors all come from a male donor with ankylosing spondylitis or in good health (not recorded which).

This clonotype was recorded a few times. CDR3 in amino acids: CASSSGLAGIVYEQYF. The CDR3 DNA reads as TGCGCCAGCAGCTCGGGACTAGCGGGAATAGTCTACGAGCAGTACTTC. The chain combines TRBV5-1 with TRBJ2-7, with 13 positions matching TRBD2. Per germline, CDR1 SGHRS and CDR2 YFSETQ. Unmatched junction bases numbered 6, after V lost 3 bases and J lost 3 bases. CDR3 size: 16 residues.

This chain connects TRBV19 to TRBJ1-2; D not resolved. This CDR3 is 13 amino acids long. The germline V and J ends were trimmed by 4 bases and 4 bases, with 10 bases remaining between them. From germline, CDR1 is LNHDA and CDR2 SQIVND (reference sequence). The chain's CDR3 is CASSREVLYGYTF. CDR3 coding DNA: TGTGCCAGTAGTAGGGAGGTTCTCTATGGCTACACCTTC.

The chain couples TRBV12-3 or TRBV12-4 to TRBJ1-1, with unresolved D. V was trimmed by 6 bases and J by 4 bases, leaving 18 bases between them. The CDR3 runs to 15 residues. Written as DNA, the CDR3 is TGTGCCAGCAGCCCCGACATAATGAGGGTCACTGAAGCTTTCTTT. Its translation is CASSPDIMRVTEAFF.